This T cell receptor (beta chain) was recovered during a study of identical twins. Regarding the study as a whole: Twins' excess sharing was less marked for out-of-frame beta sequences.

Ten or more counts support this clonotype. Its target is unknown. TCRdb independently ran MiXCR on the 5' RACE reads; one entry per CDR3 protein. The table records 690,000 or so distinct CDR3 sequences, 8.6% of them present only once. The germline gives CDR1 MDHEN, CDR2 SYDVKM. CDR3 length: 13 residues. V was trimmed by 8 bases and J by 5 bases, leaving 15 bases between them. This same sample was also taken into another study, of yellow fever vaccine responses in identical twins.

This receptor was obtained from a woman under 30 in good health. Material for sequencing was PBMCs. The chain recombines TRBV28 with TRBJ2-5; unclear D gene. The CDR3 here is CASAFPPGETQYF. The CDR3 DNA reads TGTGCCAGCGCCTTCCCGCCTGGGGAGACCCAGTACTTC.